This T cell receptor (beta chain) was profiled in a study of PD-1 blockade in classical Hodgkin lymphoma. Whole-study context: Once every 2 weeks, patients received intravenous nivolumab at 3 mg/kg.

This table comes from immunoSEQ multiplex PCR, and its TCRdb copy is limited to in-frame clones, with some not included. Among about 16,000 clones, about 82% were seen once, and the ten largest hold 1%. On this clone itself: Its target is unknown.

The CDR3 contains 15 residues. The germline gives CDR1 SGHRS, CDR2 YFSETQ. Germline trimming cut 6 bases from V and 0 bases from J; bases unmatched to any gene: 4. Regarding the study as a whole: Lower baseline TCR diversity marked trial partial responders and progressors. Before treatment, TCR diversity in newly diagnosed patients was reportedly lower than in healthy donors. Although disease activity or prior therapy may be involved, causes of the repertoire differences remain undefined.

Each patient experienced a relapse that followed autologous stem cell transplantation, and brentuximab vedotin exposure varied. Magnetic negative selection was used to purify CD4+ T cells from PBMCs that had been thawed. The chain couples TRBV5-1 to TRBJ2-2; TRBD1 matches 8 bases. The source is a human donor with classical Hodgkin lymphoma. The sample consisted of CD4+ T cells from blood, taken at baseline. The CDR3 coding sequence is TGCGCCAGCACCCTACAGGGGGCGAACACCGGGGAGCTGTTTTTT. This translates into CASTLQGANTGELFF.